Listed below are T cell receptor beta chains from one sample, sequenced in a study of cytotoxic CD8 clonotypes in ibrutinib-treated CLL. TCRdb keeps only in-frame clones here, not all; method: immunoSEQ multiplex PCR. The sample holds 300,000 to 350,000 clones; 70% to 80% are singletons and the top ten take 6.5% to 8.5%. The specimen was PBMCs, collected before ibrutinib treatment. These receptors came from a human donor with chronic lymphocytic leukemia. The CDR3 runs from the conserved cysteine through the conserved F or W. The order of the fields is clone size, D gene, V gene, J gene, CDR3 protein, CDR3 DNA. The D gene is left open where the match is weak. Clone sizes are given selectively: once, few, many, or a class where the clone is expanded.

size: -; D: -; V: TRBV27; J: TRBJ2-1; CDR3: CASRGHKNYNEQFF; DNA: TGTGCCAGCAGGGGACACAAGAACTACAATGAGCAGTTCTTC
size: -; D: -; V: TRBV27; J: TRBJ1-5; CDR3: CASSLLGGLFSNQPQHF; DNA: TGTGCCAGCAGTTTATTGGGGGGGCTTTTTAGCAATCAGCCCCAGCATTTT
size: few; D: TRBD2; V: TRBV6-1; J: TRBJ2-5; CDR3: CASSTGTSIQETQYF; DNA: TGTGCCAGCAGCACCGGGACTAGTATCCAAGAGACCCAGTACTTC
size: once; D: TRBD2; V: TRBV7-2; J: TRBJ2-3; CDR3: CASRGSGSASTDTQYF; DNA: TGTGCCAGCAGAGGAAGCGGGAGTGCTAGCACAGATACGCAGTATTTT
size: -; D: TRBD1; V: TRBV2; J: TRBJ1-6; CDR3: CASSVAGGNKSPLHF; DNA: TGTGCCAGCAGTGTGGCAGGGGGAAACAAGTCACCCCTCCACTTT
size: -; D: -; V: TRBV4-1; J: TRBJ1-5; CDR3: CASSLTGGAGNQPQHF; DNA: TGCGCCAGCAGCCTCACGGGGGGCGCGGGCAATCAGCCCCAGCATTTT
size: -; D: -; V: TRBV27; J: TRBJ2-7; CDR3: CASSLRLNSYEQYF; DNA: TGTGCCAGCAGTTTAAGGCTGAACTCCTACGAGCAGTACTTC
size: few; D: TRBD2; V: TRBV19; J: TRBJ2-2; CDR3: CASSSRLAGNTGELFF; DNA: TGTGCCAGTAGTTCACGACTAGCGGGGAACACCGGGGAGCTGTTTTTT
size: -; D: TRBD2; V: TRBV5-1; J: TRBJ2-5; CDR3: CASRPHRLAGGGWETQYF; DNA: TGCGCCAGCAGACCTCACCGACTAGCGGGAGGGGGTTGGGAGACCCAGTACTTC
size: -; D: -; V: TRBV5-6; J: TRBJ1-1; CDR3: CASSPPWGTEAFF; DNA: TGTGCCAGCAGCCCCCCATGGGGGACTGAAGCTTTCTTT
size: few; D: -; V: TRBV28; J: TRBJ2-1; CDR3: CASSLSLYNEQFF; DNA: TGTGCCAGCAGTTTATCCCTCTACAATGAGCAGTTCTTC
size: -; D: -; V: TRBV7-8; J: TRBJ1-2; CDR3: CASSSTWGSDGYTF; DNA: TGTGCCAGCAGCTCCACGTGGGGATCAGATGGCTACACCTTC
size: -; D: TRBD2; V: TRBV9; J: TRBJ2-3; CDR3: CASSTGLAGGDTQYF; DNA: TGTGCCAGCAGCACCGGACTAGCGGGAGGTGATACGCAGTATTTT
size: -; D: -; V: TRBV6-5; J: TRBJ1-4; CDR3: CASSSRGEKLFF; DNA: TGTGCCAGCAGCTCCCGTGGGGAAAAACTGTTTTTT
size: -; D: -; V: TRBV11-3; J: TRBJ2-3; CDR3: CASSLRSGSTDTQYF; DNA: TGTGCCAGCAGCTTAAGAAGCGGGAGCACAGATACGCAGTATTTT